This TCR beta chain was found in a study of monozygotic twins with inflammatory bowel disease. From its re-call of the 5' RACE reads, TCRdb lists each CDR3 protein once, without DNA. In total, the table holds around 450,000 distinct CDR3 sequences. This sequence was found in a human donor with ulcerative colitis or Crohn's disease, or a healthy co-twin of an affected twin (not recorded which). Sequenced: blood.

The CDR3 reads CASSQGYGREFF. The rearrangement links TRBV3-1 to TRBJ2-1; no DNA is available, so the TRBD1 call from TCRdb remains unchecked. The length of the CDR3 is 12 residues. CDR1 is LGHDT and CDR2 is YNNKEL in the germline V gene (reference sequence).